These 21 T cell receptor beta chains were all obtained from the same sample, sequenced in a study of T cells expressing NK-cell markers. TCRdb re-called the 5' RACE reads and catalogs CDR3 proteins one per entry, DNA excluded. With some 600,000 distinct CDR3 sequences in the sample, the ten largest clones hold less than 4.5%. Source material: blood T cells: a sorted CD56 or NKG2C T cell subset, CD4+ or CD8+ T cells, or bulk PBMC T cells (not recorded which). All receptors come from a man between 18 and 35 years old in good health.

The chain carries TRBV28 and TRBJ2-1; the D call of TRBD2 rests on TCRdb alone, since no DNA is present to check it. The CDR3 sequence is 14 residues long. CDR1 and CDR2 from the germline V gene are MDHEN and SYDVKM. CDR3 loop: CASSPGLVVSEQFF.

This chain uses TRBV7-2 with TRBJ2-7; TCRdb's D gene call, TRBD2, goes unchecked for lack of DNA. This CDR3 has 14 residues. CDR1 and CDR2 (germline): SGHTA, FQGNSA. The CDR3 loop reads CASSSSGSTGEQYF.

The V and J genes are TRBV12-3 or TRBV12-4 and TRBJ2-2; the D gene TCRdb calls, TRBD2, cannot be checked with no DNA. The CDR3 loop spans 16 amino acids. CDR3 sequence reads: CASSFPRTRWGGELFF.

This sequence joins TRBV10-3 and TRBJ1-1. Per the germline V gene, CDR1 is ENHRY and CDR2 is SYGVKD. CDR3 length: 11 amino acids. The chain's CDR3 is CAISNREAAFF.

The chain carries TRBV27 and TRBJ2-3. There are 14 residues in the CDR3. CDR1 and CDR2 from the germline V gene are MNHEY and SMNVEV (reference sequence). The CDR3 region is CASSFMAGTDTQYF.

The V gene is TRBV12-3 or TRBV12-4, the J gene TRBJ2-7; there is no DNA to check the TCRdb D call of TRBD1. The CDR3 is 16 amino acids. The CDR3 here is CAKPRWAGQYTYEQYF.

The rearrangement links TRBV2 to TRBJ1-1. CDR3 length equals 16 residues. The germline V gene has CDR1 SNHLY and CDR2 FYNNEI. The CDR3 sequence: CASSGPLIRRAPEAFF.

This rearrangement joins TRBV5-1 to TRBJ2-1; TCRdb outputs TRBD1, but without DNA this stays unchecked. The CDR3 spans 15 residues. Germline V gives CDR1 SGHRS, CDR2 YFSETQ. CDR3 protein: CASSLANQGGHEQFF.

The rearrangement uses TRBV9 and TRBJ1-5. The CDR3 runs to 15 residues. Germline assignment: CDR1 SGDLS and CDR2 YYNGEE. The CDR3 protein is CASSVGAGNNQPQHF.

The chain is built from TRBV5-1 and TRBJ2-1; TCRdb designates TRBD1, a call that cannot be tested without DNA. CDR3 length: 12 amino acids. From germline, CDR1 is SGHRS and CDR2 YFSETQ. CDR3 protein: CASSPSGHSQFF. Full variable domain (remainder filled in from reference TRBV5-1 and TRBJ2-1): KAGVTQTPRYLIKTRGQQVTLSCSPISGHRSVSWYQQTPGQGLQFLFEYFSETQRNKGNFPGRFSGRQFSNSRSEMNVSTLELGDSALYLCASSPSGHSQFFGPGTRLTVL.

The chain is built from TRBV5-1 and TRBJ2-2. The CDR3 totals 15 residues. Per germline, CDR1 SGHRS and CDR2 YFSETQ. The CDR3: CASSPNPANTGELFF.

CDR3 amino acids: CATSDSIGPSTEAFF. The chain carries TRBV24-1 and TRBJ1-1. From germline, CDR1 is KGHDR and CDR2 SFDVKD. The CDR3 runs to 15 residues.

The chain is built from TRBV7-8 and TRBJ1-5. The germline V gene has CDR1 SGHVS and CDR2 FQNEAQ. The CDR3 has 19 amino acids. This chain's CDR3 is CASSLGSGAQGYRNQPQHF. Full variable domain (outside the CDR3, taken from reference TRBV7-8 and TRBJ1-5): GAGVSQSPRYKVAKRGQDVALRCDPISGHVSLFWYQQALGQGPEFLTYFQNEAQLDKSGLPSDRFFAERPEGSVSTLKIQRTQQEDSAVYLCASSLGSGAQGYRNQPQHFGDGTRLSIL.

V and J are TRBV5-1 and TRBJ2-4; TCRdb selects TRBD2, and the lack of DNA leaves this call unchecked. The CDR3 contains 14 residues. Per the germline V gene, CDR1 is SGHRS and CDR2 is YFSETQ. CDR3 sequence: CASSLSSGKNIQYF.

J is TRBJ2-3 and V is TRBV20-1; without DNA, the TCRdb call of TRBD2 cannot be checked. Germline assignment: CDR1 DFQATT and CDR2 SNEGSKA (reference sequence). This CDR3 has 13 amino acids. This CDR3 is CSASPLAGDTQYF.

The rearrangement links TRBV12-5 to TRBJ2-3; the TCRdb D gene call, TRBD1, has no DNA to confirm it. The CDR3 totals 15 residues. Germline V lookup: CDR1 LGHNT, CDR2 FRNRAP. The CDR3 loop is CASGLGTGGVDTQYF.

This chain uses TRBV20-1 with TRBJ1-6; TCRdb indicates TRBD1, and absent DNA this call remains unverified. The germline CDR1 and CDR2 sequences are DFQATT and SNEGSKA (reference sequence). There are 13 residues in the CDR3. CDR3 sequence: CSARTGNNSPLHF.

This chain uses TRBV10-2 with TRBJ2-7; TCRdb picks TRBD1, but there is no DNA to check that call. CDR1 and CDR2 (germline): WSHSY, SAAADI. The CDR3 covers 11 residues. The CDR3 loop is CASSSGTGGYF.

The CDR3 sequence: CASSLRRSTDTQYF. The V call is TRBV5-1, the J call TRBJ2-3. The V gene's germline CDR1 is SGHRS and CDR2 YFSETQ. CDR3 size: 14 residues.

This chain uses TRBV28 with TRBJ2-7; the TCRdb call, TRBD2, lacks DNA for checking. This CDR3 contains 14 residues. In germline, CDR1 is MDHEN, CDR2 SYDVKM. The CDR3 here is CASSKKRDRYEQYF.

This rearrangement joins TRBV6-5 to TRBJ2-1; TCRdb calls TRBD2, which cannot be checked without DNA. The CDR3 is 15 residues long. The germline V gene encodes CDR1 MNHEY and CDR2 SVGAGI. CDR3 region: CATTARDLPNNEQFF.